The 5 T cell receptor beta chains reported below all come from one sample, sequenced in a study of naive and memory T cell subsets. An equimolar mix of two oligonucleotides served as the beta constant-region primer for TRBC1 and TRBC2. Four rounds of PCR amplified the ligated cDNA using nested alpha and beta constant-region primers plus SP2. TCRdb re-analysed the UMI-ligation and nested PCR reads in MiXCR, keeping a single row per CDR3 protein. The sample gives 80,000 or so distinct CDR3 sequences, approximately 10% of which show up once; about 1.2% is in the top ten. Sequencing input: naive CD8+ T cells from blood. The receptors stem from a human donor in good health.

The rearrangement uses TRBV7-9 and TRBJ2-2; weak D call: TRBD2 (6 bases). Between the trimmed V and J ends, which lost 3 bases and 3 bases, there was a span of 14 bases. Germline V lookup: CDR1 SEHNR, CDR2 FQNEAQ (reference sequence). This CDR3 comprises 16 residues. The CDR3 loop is CASSFIGRRHTGELFF. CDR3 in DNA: TGTGCCAGCAGCTTCATCGGGAGAAGGCACACCGGGGAGCTGTTTTTT.

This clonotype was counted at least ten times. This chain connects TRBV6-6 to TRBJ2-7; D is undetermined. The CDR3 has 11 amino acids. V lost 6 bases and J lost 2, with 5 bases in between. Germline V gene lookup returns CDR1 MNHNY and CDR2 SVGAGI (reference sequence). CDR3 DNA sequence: TGTGCCAGCAGGGTAGCCTACGAGCAGTACTTC. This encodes CASRVAYEQYF.

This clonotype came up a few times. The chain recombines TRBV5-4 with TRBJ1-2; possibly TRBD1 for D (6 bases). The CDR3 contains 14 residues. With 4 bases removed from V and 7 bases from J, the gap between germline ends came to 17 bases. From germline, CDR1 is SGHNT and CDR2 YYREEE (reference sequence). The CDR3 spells CASSVLGGALGYTF. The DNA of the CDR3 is TGTGCCAGCAGCGTCCTAGGGGGGGCACTTGGCTACACCTTC.

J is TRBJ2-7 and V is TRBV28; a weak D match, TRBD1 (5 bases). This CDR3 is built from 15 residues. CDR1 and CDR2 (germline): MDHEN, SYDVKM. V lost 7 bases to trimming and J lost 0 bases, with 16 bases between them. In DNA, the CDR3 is TGTGCCAGCAACTTAGGCAGGGTCCCCTCCTACGAGCAGTACTTC. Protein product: CASNLGRVPSYEQYF.

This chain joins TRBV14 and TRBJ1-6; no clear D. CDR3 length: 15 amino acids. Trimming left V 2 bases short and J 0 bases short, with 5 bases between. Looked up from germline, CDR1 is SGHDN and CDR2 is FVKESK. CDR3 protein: CASSQHSSYNSPLHF. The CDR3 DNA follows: TGTGCCAGCAGCCAACACAGCTCCTATAATTCACCCCTCCACTTT.